The 2 T cell receptor beta chains listed next were all sequenced from one sample in a study of T cell clonality in common variable immunodeficiency. Overall study findings and caveats: Common variable immunodeficiency TCR beta sequences reportedly had fewer deletions and N-nucleotide insertions.

Data came from immunoSEQ multiplex PCR; TCRdb stores just in-frame clones and leaves some out. Sampling found 17,000 or so clones, none seen once. Their recognized antigens are unknown. The source material was peripheral blood mononuclear cells. All receptors derive from a human donor with common variable immunodeficiency.

This clone was detected only a few times. The CDR3 end lies 3 residues beyond the end of the read and is filled in from the germline J gene. The chain links TRBV2 to TRBJ1-2; D is ambiguous. This CDR3 has 13 amino acids. Trimming left V 7 bases short and J 5 bases short, with 14 bases between. Germline CDR1 reads SNHLY; CDR2 reads FYNNEI. The CDR3: CASTEDRRYGYTF. CDR3 DNA (partial): TGTGCCAGCACCGAAGACCGGCGGTATGGC.

To note about this clone: Coverage ceases 3 residues before the CDR3 finishes, and the germline J gene fills in the end. The V and J genes are TRBV2 and TRBJ2-5; TRBD1 might be the D (7 bases). The CDR3 is 13 amino acids. Trimming took 6 bases from V and 2 from J, leaving 10 bases between them. The germline V gene has CDR1 SNHLY and CDR2 FYNNEI. CDR3 DNA (partial): TGTGCCAGCAGGGGGGGACAGCAAGAGACC. Its protein product is CASRGGQQET. The full CDR3 protein is CASRGGQQETQYF. The whole variable domain, remainder taken from reference TRBV2 and TRBJ2-5, is EPEVTQTPSHQVTQMGQEVILRCVPISNHLYFYWYRQILGQKVEFLVSFYNNEISEKSEIFDDQFSVERPDGSNFTLKIRSTKLEDSAMYFCASRGGQQETQYFGPGTRLLVL.